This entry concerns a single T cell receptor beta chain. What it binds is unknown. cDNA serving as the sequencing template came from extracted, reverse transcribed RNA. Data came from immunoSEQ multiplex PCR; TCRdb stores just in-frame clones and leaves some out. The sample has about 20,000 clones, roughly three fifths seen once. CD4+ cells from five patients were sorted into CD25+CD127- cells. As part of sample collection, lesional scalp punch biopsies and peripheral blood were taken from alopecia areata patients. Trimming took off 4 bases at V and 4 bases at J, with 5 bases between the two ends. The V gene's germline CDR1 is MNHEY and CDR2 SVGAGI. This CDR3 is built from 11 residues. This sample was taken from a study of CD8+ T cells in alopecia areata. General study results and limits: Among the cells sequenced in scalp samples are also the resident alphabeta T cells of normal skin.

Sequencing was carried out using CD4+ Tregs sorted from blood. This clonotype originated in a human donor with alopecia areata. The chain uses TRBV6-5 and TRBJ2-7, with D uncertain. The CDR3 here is CASSSRYEQYF. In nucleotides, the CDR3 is TGTGCCAGCAGTTCCCGATACGAGCAGTACTTC.